Listed here are 24 T cell receptor beta chains from one sample, sequenced in a study of persistence of HIV-infected CD4 T cells (dated by TCRdb to 2020 to 2021). The treatment or condition label of this sample denotes: suppressive antiretroviral therapy. Cells were stimulated with lysates of CMV-infected fibroblasts at roughly 9.2 ug/mL. CD4+ T cells that responded were sorted based on upregulation of both CD40 ligand and CD69. These receptors' targets are unknown. TCRbeta repertoires were sequenced from genomic DNA with the immunoSEQ hsTCRB assay version 4 in survey mode. Entries here come from immuneACCESS through TCRdb and include only in-frame sequences with V and J called. Some clones fail to appear in such tables; in the studies checked, an unresolved V gene covers under half of the shortfall, and the cause of the remainder is unknown. The sample table holds about 7,500 clones, of which about 61% were seen once. Together, the top ten hold around 17% of the sample.

Sequencing was performed on CD4+ T cells sorted from PBMCs after roughly 18-hour stimulation, taken from a patient who received antiretroviral therapy. The sample's cell subset or site label is to be understood as: CD40L+CD69+ CD4 T cells responding to CMV lysate. The receptors were gathered from an adult man with HIV who was CMV-seropositive.

By sample share, this clone is large. The chain recombines TRBV2 with TRBJ2-3; TRBD1 matches 8 bases. From germline, CDR1 is SNHLY and CDR2 FYNNEI. The CDR3 spans 14 residues. J was trimmed by 1 base and V by 7 bases; bases with no gene match: 4. In DNA, the CDR3 is TGTGCCAGCATATCAGGGGGCCGCACAGATACGCAGTATTTT. Translating gives CASISGGRTDTQYF.

The chain has TRBV11-2 and TRBJ2-2; D uncertain. Per the germline V gene, CDR1 is SGHAT and CDR2 is FQNNGV. The CDR3 has 16 residues. V was cut by 5 bases and J by 2 bases, with 15 bases left in between. The CDR3 DNA sequence: TGTGCCAGCAGCCACCGCCGGGCCTTCAACACCGGGGAGCTGTTTTTT. Its translation: CASSHRRAFNTGELFF.

The chain employs TRBV6-5 and TRBJ2-7; tentatively, D is TRBD1 (9 bases). CDR3 length: 13 residues. Trimming pared 6 bases from V and 7 bases from J, leaving 16 bases between. CDR1 is MNHEY and CDR2 is SVGAGI in the germline V gene. DNA of the CDR3: TGTGCCAGCAGCGGGGGGGGGACAGGGGAGCAGTACTTC. This encodes CASSGGGTGEQYF.

The gene calls are TRBV5-5 and TRBJ1-3, with 10 bases fitting TRBD1. This CDR3 is 16 amino acids long. CDR1 SGHKS and CDR2 YYEKEE come from the germline V gene (reference sequence). J lost 2 bases, V lost 3 bases, and 5 bases had no gene match. CDR3 loop: CASSSGQGGPGNTIYF. CDR3 DNA sequence: TGTGCCAGCAGCTCAGGACAGGGGGGTCCTGGAAACACCATATATTTT.

The J gene is TRBJ1-4, the V gene TRBV7-9; D unclear. The CDR3 has 17 amino acids. Germline CDR1 and CDR2: SEHNR and FQNEAQ (reference sequence). V dropped 5 bases and J dropped 3 bases, with 19 bases sitting between them. For the CDR3, the DNA is TGTGCCAGCAGCCCGACACCCAGGAGGCAGGCTAATGAAAAACTGTTTTTT. Its translation: CASSPTPRRQANEKLFF. The full variable domain, rest sourced from reference TRBV7-9 and TRBJ1-4, is DTGVSQNPRHKITKRGQNVTFRCDPISEHNRLYWYRQTLGQGPEFLTYFQNEAQLEKSRLLSDRFSAERPKGSFSTLEIQRTEQGDSAMYLCASSPTPRRQANEKLFFGSGTQLSVL.

This clone has only a few counts. This chain joins TRBV5-1 and TRBJ1-2; unclear D gene. The V end lost 0 bases, the J end lost 8 bases, and 14 bases lay between the germline ends. The length of the CDR3 is 14 residues. The germline gives CDR1 SGHRS, CDR2 YFSETQ. The CDR3 DNA reads TGCGCCAGCAGCTTGGTGGCCCAGGACCTGGGCTACACCTTC. Translation: CASSLVAQDLGYTF.

The V call is TRBV14, the J call TRBJ1-5, with D hard to call. The CDR3 length is 15 residues. Between the trimmed V and J ends, which lost 1 base and 7 bases, there was a span of 14 bases. Germline assignment: CDR1 SGHDN and CDR2 FVKESK. The CDR3 region has the DNA TGTGCCAGCAGCCAAGCCGGGGTAGGAAAACAGCCCCAGCATTTT. This gives the protein CASSQAGVGKQPQHF.

The rearrangement links TRBV4-2 to TRBJ2-5; 11 bases match TRBD2. The CDR3 contains 15 residues. Germline V gene lookup returns CDR1 LGHNA and CDR2 YNFKEQ. V lost 1 base to trimming and J lost 3 bases; unmatched junction nucleotides: 1. CDR3 residues: CASSQGGLAEETQYF. CDR3 nucleotides: TGTGCCAGCAGCCAAGGGGGACTAGCGGAAGAGACCCAGTACTTC.

V usage is TRBV6-5 and J usage is TRBJ2-7; 12 bases fit TRBD1. V dropped 7 bases and J dropped 7; count of bases not matched to a gene: 8. Looked up from germline, CDR1 is MNHEY and CDR2 is SVGAGI. The CDR3 covers 14 residues. The CDR3 DNA follows: TGTGCCAGCACCCGGGACAGGGGGCGAGGGGAGCAGTACTTC. This sequence encodes CASTRDRGRGEQYF.

The chain has TRBV7-9 and TRBJ1-2; 9 nucleotides line up with TRBD1. V lost 6 bases, J lost 1 base, and 3 bases stayed unmatched. The CDR3 sequence is 14 residues long. The germline gives CDR1 SEHNR, CDR2 FQNEAQ (reference sequence). The CDR3 region is CASSSGQGNYGYTF. CDR3 nucleotides: TGTGCCAGCAGTTCGGGACAGGGTAACTATGGCTACACCTTC.

The chain uses TRBV28 and TRBJ2-5; D is unresolved. CDR1 and CDR2 from the germline V gene are MDHEN and SYDVKM. This CDR3 has 13 residues. Trimming pared 5 bases from V and 5 bases from J, leaving 12 bases between. In nucleotides, the CDR3 is TGTGCCAGCAGTCCCGGAAGGGTCGAGACCCAGTACTTC. It specifies CASSPGRVETQYF.

This rearrangement joins TRBV5-5 to TRBJ2-5; D unclear. The V gene lost 0 bases and the J gene lost 3 bases, with 6 bases spanning the gap. This CDR3 contains 13 residues. CDR1 is SGHKS, CDR2 YYEKEE, per germline (reference sequence). The CDR3 DNA reads as TGTGCCAGCAGCTTGGCGCGAGAAGAGACCCAGTACTTC. The encoded protein is CASSLAREETQYF.

This clone was recorded a few times. The chain combines TRBV6-1 with TRBJ1-2, with D unresolved. The CDR3 is 15 residues long. V was pared by 0 bases and J by 5 bases, with 13 bases between. The germline V gene encodes CDR1 MNHNS and CDR2 SASEGT. CDR3 bases: TGTGCCAGCAGTGAAGCGCCCGGGCGAGGGTATGGCTACACCTTC. The encoded protein is CASSEAPGRGYGYTF.

The J gene is TRBJ2-7, the V gene TRBV7-2; 9 bases are shared with TRBD1. This CDR3 is 15 amino acids long. Germline CDR1 and CDR2: SGHTA and FQGNSA. Trimming removed 5 bases from V and 2 bases from J; junction bases left unmatched: 7. The CDR3 protein is CASSLQGQGAYEQYF. The CDR3 bases are TGTGCCAGCAGCCTCCAGGGACAGGGCGCCTACGAGCAGTACTTC. Based on the CDR3 plus reference TRBV7-2 and TRBJ2-7, the full variable domain is GAGVSQSPSNKVTEKGKDVELRCDPISGHTALYWYRQSLGQGLEFLIYFQGNSAPDKSGLPSDRFSAERTGGSVSTLTIQRTQQEDSAVYLCASSLQGQGAYEQYFGPGTRLTVT.

The chain links TRBV18 to TRBJ2-6, with a weak D call TRBD1 (5 bases). CDR3 length: 17 amino acids. Germline values: CDR1 KGHSH, CDR2 LQKENI. The V end lost 0 bases, the J end lost 0 bases, and 9 bases lay between the germline ends. CDR3 in amino acids: CASSPPGQLSGANVLTF. The CDR3 nucleotides are TGTGCCAGCTCACCACCGGGGCAACTCTCTGGGGCCAACGTCCTGACTTTC.

This clone is medium-sized within its sample. J is TRBJ1-1 and V is TRBV3-1 (or the pseudogene TRBV3-2); the D gene is possibly TRBD1 (6 bases). This CDR3 is built from 15 residues. CDR1 and CDR2 from the germline V gene are LGHDT and YNNKEL (reference sequence). The ends were cut back, 1 base at V and 1 base at J, with 10 bases in the middle. The CDR3, as DNA: TGTGCCAGCAGCCAAGGAGACAGGACGAACACTGAAGCTTTCTTT. Its translation is CASSQGDRTNTEAFF.

The chain uses TRBV10-3 and TRBJ1-2, with no clear D. This CDR3 contains 12 residues. The ends were cut back, 10 bases at V and 4 bases at J, with 13 bases in the middle. CDR1 is ENHRY, CDR2 SYGVKD, per germline. The CDR3 sequence is CATHTASYGYTF. The CDR3, as DNA: TGTGCCACTCATACCGCCAGCTATGGCTACACCTTC.

As concerns this clone: Other DNA sequences in this specimen translate into the identical CDR3. V and J are TRBV7-2 and TRBJ2-1; TRBD2 aligns across 10 bases. The germline gives CDR1 SGHTA, CDR2 FQGNSA. V dropped 1 base and J dropped 7; count of bases not matched to a gene: 4. The CDR3 runs to 15 residues. The CDR3 sequence is CASSLGASGGNEQFF. In nucleotides, the CDR3 is TGTGCCAGCAGCTTAGGAGCTAGCGGGGGAAATGAGCAGTTCTTC.

The chain employs TRBV19 and TRBJ1-1; D uncertain. CDR1 is LNHDA, CDR2 SQIVND, per germline (reference sequence). There are 14 residues in the CDR3. Trimming removed 3 bases at V and 4 bases at J, with 12 bases between. CDR3 bases: TGTGCCAGTAGTATGCGGGCGCCGCGCACTGAAGCTTTCTTT. Protein sequence: CASSMRAPRTEAFF.

This clone turned up a few times. The chain uses TRBV7-2 and TRBJ1-2; no clear D. V was trimmed by 1 base and J by 8 bases, leaving 14 bases between them. CDR1 SGHTA and CDR2 FQGNSA come from the germline V gene. CDR3 length: 14 amino acids. The CDR3 DNA reads as TGTGCCAGCAGCTTAGATTCGGTCCAGTTGGGCTACACCTTC. This gives the protein CASSLDSVQLGYTF.

V and J are TRBV27 and TRBJ2-2; 8 bases are a match to TRBD1. V lost 6 bases, J lost 6 bases, and 3 bases stayed unmatched. This CDR3 has 13 residues. Germline loops: CDR1 MNHEY, CDR2 SMNVEV (reference sequence). The CDR3 loop reads CASSPTGAGELFF. Written as DNA, the CDR3 is TGTGCCAGCAGCCCGACAGGGGCCGGGGAGCTGTTTTTT.

Comment on this clone: Other DNA sequences of this sample code for an identical CDR3. The chain carries TRBV5-6 and TRBJ2-3; the D call may be TRBD1 or TRBD2 (5 bases each). CDR3 length equals 14 residues. The V end was cut by 1 base, the J end by 4 bases, with 10 bases between. CDR1 is SGHDT, CDR2 YYEEEE, per germline. CDR3 sequence: CASSLIRGADTQYF. The CDR3 coding sequence is TGTGCCAGCAGCTTGATCCGAGGGGCAGATACGCAGTATTTT. The full variable domain, with the rest looked up from reference TRBV5-6 and TRBJ2-3, is DAGVTQSPTHLIKTRGQQVTLRCSPKSGHDTVSWYQQALGQGPQFIFQYYEEEERQRGNFPDRFSGHQFPNYSSELNVNALLLGDSALYLCASSLIRGADTQYFGPGTRLTVL.

This clone was detected once. The chain has TRBV6-5 and TRBJ1-1, with 7 bases that match TRBD1. The CDR3 is 15 residues long. CDR1 is MNHEY and CDR2 is SVGAGI in the germline V gene. V lost 0 bases to trimming and J lost 4 bases; unmatched junction nucleotides: 5. DNA of the CDR3: TGTGCCAGCAGTTACTCGACAGGGCGGGCCACTGAAGCTTTCTTT. It yields the protein CASSYSTGRATEAFF.

V usage is TRBV6-1 and J usage is TRBJ1-2; D is uncertain. CDR1 is MNHNS, CDR2 SASEGT, per germline. V lost 3 bases and J 4 bases, leaving 12 bases between the germline ends. This CDR3 region has 14 residues. As DNA, the CDR3 is TGTGCCAGCAGTGATACGCCAGGAATCTATGGCTACACCTTC. Amino acid sequence: CASSDTPGIYGYTF.